Below, 2 T cell receptor beta chains from the same sample are listed, as sequenced in a study of blood T cell repertoires in COVID-19. TCRdb keeps only in-frame clones here, not all; method: immunoSEQ multiplex PCR. This sample has just over 650,000 clones, with 80% to 90% found just once. Sequencing was carried out using peripheral blood. Receptors were obtained from a woman younger than 30 with acute or convalescent COVID-19.

The genes are TRBV20-1 and TRBJ2-3; 14 bases are shared with TRBD2. CDR1 and CDR2 (germline): DFQATT, SNEGSKA (reference sequence). J was trimmed by 6 bases and V by 3 bases; bases with no gene match: 8. The CDR3 has 16 residues. Here the CDR3 DNA reads TGCAGTGCTAGTTTCCCCCGGACTAGCGGGGGGGATACGCAGTATTTT. It is translated as CSASFPRTSGGDTQYF.

The chain couples TRBV21-1 to TRBJ1-2; the table calls TRBD1, which could not be checked here. TRBV21-1 is reported as a pseudogene. This CDR3 comprises 15 residues. CDR3 protein: CASSKPRDRGSGYTF. The CDR3 coding sequence is TGTGCCAGCAGCAAACCCCGGGACAGGGGTTCCGGCTACACCTTC.